This paragraph reports one T cell receptor beta chain. This clone has a single count. Which antigen it targets is not known. Base qualities are missing; no much larger clone stands one base away. This record belongs to a study of shared clonotypes between healthy human individuals (dated by TCRdb to the early 2020s). At the level of the whole study: The cohort included three men and two women between 18 and 49 years of age. Between about 0.8 and 9 billion PBMCs per donor were obtained by leukapheresis. To estimate repertoire size and how much clonotypes are shared between individuals, the study performed deep sequencing of blood TCR repertoires from about 5 healthy adults. For each donor, three plates each were used for CD4 naive and CD4 memory, two plates were used for CD8 naive, and one plate was used for CD8 memory. To increase sequencing depth and limit assay-specific biases, different laboratories used diverse techniques to prepare libraries and sequence TCR repertoires.

Results the study describes overall, beyond this receptor: Estimated clonotype richness was generally larger for naive than for memory subsets. When a handful of donors were compared, the shared fraction of clonotypes was 5% to 6.5% for naive CD4, around 4% for naive CD8, 2.3% for memory CD4, and around 0.37% for memory CD8. Based on pairwise subsampling, the degree of clonotype sharing among donors was expected to be affected by sequencing depth. Compared with non-shared clonotypes, the clonotypes found in all four sorted-subset donors had higher generation probabilities. Incomplete sequencing was indicated by rarefaction of sorted-subset datasets, despite the large sequencing depth. Sampling was limited to blood, and TCR repertoires in tissue likely differ from TCR repertoires in blood. The genetic and exposure-history diversity represented was limited by the small number of donors.

The donors were healthy, HIV-negative adults who had no recently reported acute infections or vaccinations. Every donor was a Caucasian adult residing in Nashville, Tennessee, USA. CD4+ T cells were enriched through magnetic negative selection, after which naive cells were positively selected on CD45RA and the remaining negative fraction served as the memory subset. After blood collection by leukapheresis, PBMCs were isolated using Ficoll-Histopaque density gradient centrifugation and then cryopreserved in the vapor phase of liquid nitrogen. Analytical flow cytometry was used to check the purity and quantity of each magnetically sorted T cell population. From each sorted fraction, genomic DNA was isolated and quantified by UV absorbance on a Nanodrop 2000c. Using the deep immunoSEQ assay, multiplex PCR amplified TCR CDR3 regions from genomic DNA. Genomic DNA extracted from each cell subset was distributed evenly over all wells of several immunoSEQ 96-well plates, and each plate served as one replicate. For sorted subsets, each replicate PCR was loaded with roughly 200 ng genomic DNA, equivalent to 25,000 to 35,000 T cell genomes. Purified libraries were quantified with a Qubit 3.0 fluorometer, sized on a Bioanalyzer 2100, and re-quantified with the KAPA Library Quantification kit. Every immunoSEQ 96-well plate was sequenced on a dedicated single-read 150-cycle Illumina NextSeq 550 flow cell. Per the authors' processing: Because only junctional sequences without quality scores were contained in the immunoSEQ output, filtering matching that applied to full-length reads could not be performed. Sequences were annotated with PyIR, a Python wrapper for IgBLAST v1.9, using IMGT germline references to assign V/J genes and CDR3. Reads were removed for weak V/J assignments (E-value above 1e-6), missing CDR3, stop codons, out-of-frame junctions, or ambiguous translated residues. V3J clonotypes were defined as sequences sharing the same inferred V gene, J gene, and CDR3 amino acid sequence. The percentage overlap between two repertoires was calculated by dividing the number of shared unique clonotypes by the size of the smaller repertoire. RTK rarefaction, the Chao1 estimator, and Recon v2.1 estimates of unobserved clonotypes were used to assess repertoire richness. For all TCRbeta clonotypes obtained by the gDNA method from a handful of donors, generation probabilities were computed with OLGA. This immuneACCESS table, as held by TCRdb, lists in-frame sequences with V and J called but not all clones. Of the missing ones, under half trace to an unresolved V gene in checked studies; the others have no known cause. The V and J calls and clone size were taken over from that table, and D and trimming were inferred from the DNA. For this sample there are 600,000 to 750,000 clones; approximately 72% appear just once. The ten largest clones take up 1.8% of the sample.

The origin of this receptor is a woman aged 25 to 45 in good health. Sequencing was performed on memory CD4+ T cells sorted from blood. The cell subset or site label on this specimen signifies: CD45RA-negative fraction.

In nucleotide form, the sequence is TGTGCCAGCCGAGGGGCCGGCACAGATACGCAGTATTTT. Protein translation: CASRGAGTDTQYF. The chain was built from TRBV11-2 and TRBJ2-3; the D region may be TRBD1 or TRBD2, each matching 5 bases equally. V is reduced by 8 bases and J by 1 base, leaving a spacing of 10 bases between them. Including cysteine and phenylalanine, the CDR3 has 13 amino acids. Only the CDR3 portion is preserved as DNA: 39 bases, with reading frame beginning at the first base. Taken from the germline V gene, the CDR1 and CDR2 loops are SGHAT and FQNNGV.